The T cell receptor beta chain described here comes from a study of blood T cells in healthy people across ages. Study-level points and caveats: Underestimates were what the diversity estimates from one million T cells were considered to be.

A second about 6 to 12 cycle PCR used barcoded and J-beta primers. Each CDR3 protein gets one entry after TCRdb re-called the 5' RACE reads with MiXCR. The sample yields over 950,000 distinct CDR3 sequences, roughly 50% seen once. In regard to this clonotype: Its matching antigen is unknown.

V was cut by 4 bases and J by 4 bases, with 24 bases left in between. This CDR3 region has 18 residues. Germline CDR1 and CDR2: MDHEN and SYDVKM. Sequenced material: blood. This sequence joins TRBV28 and TRBJ2-3; D uncertain. The source of this sequence is a woman aged 55-69 years in good health. The CDR3 loop reads CASSSPRAPRPFPDTQYF. The CDR3 nucleotides are TGTGCCAGCAGTTCTCCAAGGGCACCTCGCCCGTTTCCAGATACGCAGTATTTT.